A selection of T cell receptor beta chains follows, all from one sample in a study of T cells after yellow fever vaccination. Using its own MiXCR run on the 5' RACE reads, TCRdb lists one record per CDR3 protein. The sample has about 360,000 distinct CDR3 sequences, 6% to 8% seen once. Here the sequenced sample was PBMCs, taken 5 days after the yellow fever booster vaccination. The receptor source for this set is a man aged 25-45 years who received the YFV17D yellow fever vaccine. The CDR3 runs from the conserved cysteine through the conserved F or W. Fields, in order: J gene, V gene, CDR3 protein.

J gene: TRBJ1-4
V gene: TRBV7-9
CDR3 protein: CASSRDRGQGEKLFF

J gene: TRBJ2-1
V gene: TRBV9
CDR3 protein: CASSPPASGSFNEQFF

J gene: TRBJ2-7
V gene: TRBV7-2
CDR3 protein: CASSLDRAIYEQYF

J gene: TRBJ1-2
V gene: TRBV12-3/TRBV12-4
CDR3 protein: CASGGLFGYTF

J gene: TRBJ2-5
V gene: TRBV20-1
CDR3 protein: CSAISSGRAEGETQYF

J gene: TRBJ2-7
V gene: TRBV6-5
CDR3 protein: CASSSSGRAYEQYF

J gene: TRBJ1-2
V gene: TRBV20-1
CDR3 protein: CSAVDRTNYGYTF

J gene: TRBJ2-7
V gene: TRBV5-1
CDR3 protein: CASSLDSQRSYEQYF

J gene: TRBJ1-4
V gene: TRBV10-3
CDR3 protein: CAISERPADSEKLFF

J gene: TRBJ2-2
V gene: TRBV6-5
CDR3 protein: CASSYSTSGRAPGELFF

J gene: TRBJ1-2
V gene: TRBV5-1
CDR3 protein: CASSLAGQDYGYTF

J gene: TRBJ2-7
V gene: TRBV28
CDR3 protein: CASSLSAGAGEQYF

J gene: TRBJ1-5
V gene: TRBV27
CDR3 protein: CASSFGDGIQPQHF

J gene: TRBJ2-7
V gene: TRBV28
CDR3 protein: CASSYLGQGVGPYEQYF

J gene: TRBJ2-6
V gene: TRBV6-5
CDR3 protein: CASSYSLRGSGANVLTF

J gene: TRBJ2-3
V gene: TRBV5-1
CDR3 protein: CASSSHGGGWTDTQYF

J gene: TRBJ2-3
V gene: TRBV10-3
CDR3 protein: CAISESPPGDGTDTQYF

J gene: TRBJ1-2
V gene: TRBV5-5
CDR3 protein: CASSLDGRPIYGYTF

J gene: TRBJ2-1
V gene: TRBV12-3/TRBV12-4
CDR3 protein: CASSFMEGKDEQFF

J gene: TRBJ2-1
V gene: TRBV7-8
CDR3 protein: CASSLAGDRLNNEQFF

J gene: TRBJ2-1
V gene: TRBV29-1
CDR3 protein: CSAPKTGTSSYNEQFF

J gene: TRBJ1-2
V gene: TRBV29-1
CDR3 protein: CSVEDLKGGYYGYTF

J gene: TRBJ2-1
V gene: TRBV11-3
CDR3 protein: CASSAGTSGIAFF

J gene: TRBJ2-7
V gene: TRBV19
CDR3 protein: CASSMGRTSGISYEQYF

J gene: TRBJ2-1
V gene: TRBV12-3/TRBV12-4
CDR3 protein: CASSEGASYNEQFF

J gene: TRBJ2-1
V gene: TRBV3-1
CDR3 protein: CASSQGGRDEQFF

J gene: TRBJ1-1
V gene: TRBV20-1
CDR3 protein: CSARTTGPAFF

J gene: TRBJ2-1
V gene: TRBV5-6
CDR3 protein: CASSASGSSLYNEQFF

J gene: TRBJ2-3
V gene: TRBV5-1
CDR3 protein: CASSPEGAGVGDTQYF

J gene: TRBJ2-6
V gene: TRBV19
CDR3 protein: CASSSWGSGANVLTF

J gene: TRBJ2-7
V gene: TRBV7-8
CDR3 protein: CASSLTREWYEQYF

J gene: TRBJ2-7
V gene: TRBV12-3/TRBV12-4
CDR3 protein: CASSSRRPGEQYF

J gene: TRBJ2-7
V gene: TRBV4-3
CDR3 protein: CASSQDLRDRVHEQYF

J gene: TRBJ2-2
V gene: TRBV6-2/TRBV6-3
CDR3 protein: CASSPWVSGTTNTGELFF

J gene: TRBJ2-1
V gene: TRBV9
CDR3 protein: CASSPRERSYNEQFF

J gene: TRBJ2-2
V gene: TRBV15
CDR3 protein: CATSMGLAGQTGELFF

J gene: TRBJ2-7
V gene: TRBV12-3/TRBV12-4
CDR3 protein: CASTRMGEQYF

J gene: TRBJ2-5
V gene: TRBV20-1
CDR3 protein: CSAQDRQETQYF